The TCR beta chain under discussion was sequenced for a study of control samples from healthy donors and cancer patients. The CDR3 sequence is 15 residues long. V gave up 3 bases and J gave up 6 bases; unmatched junction bases: 9. Germline CDR1 reads MGHRA; CDR2 reads YSYEKL. Method: immunoSEQ multiplex PCR; TCRdb's copy keeps in-frame clones and lacks some. The data contain tens of thousands of clones, around 94% of them singletons. V is TRBV4-1 and J is TRBJ2-7, with 9 bases lining up with TRBD2. Material for sequencing was blood. The clonotype originates from a man aged 25-45 years in good health. CDR3 coding DNA: TGCGCCAGCAGCCACCCGACTAGCGGCCTCTCCGAGCAGTACTTC. Its protein is CASSHPTSGLSEQYF.